These 25 T cell receptor beta chains originate from one sample sequenced in a study of tumor and adjacent non-tumor tissue in lung cancer. No cell sorting was done before RNA was extracted from the tissue. Three rounds of nested PCR, following a modified ARM-PCR protocol, produced the TCRbeta library. Each CDR3 protein is one row after TCRdb ran MiXCR on the multiplex PCR reads. The table has over 130,000 distinct CDR3 sequences, around 66% seen once; the top ten hold approximately 18%. The specimen was lung tumor tissue. The receptor source for this set is a man aged 60-69 years with small cell lung cancer.

Worth noting for this clonotype: In this CDR3 the conserved last residue, phenylalanine or tryptophan, is missing, so a read error is likely. The rearrangement links TRBV11-1 to TRBJ2-7; no clear D. Germline values: CDR1 SGHAT, CDR2 FQDESV (reference sequence). The CDR3 has 12 residues. Trimming took off 5 bases at V and 6 bases at J, with 11 bases between the two ends. CDR3 sequence (DNA): TGTGCCAGCAGCAGACACGGGCGCGAGCAGTACATC. Protein product: CASSRHGREQYI.

The chain has TRBV11-2 and TRBJ2-1; D possibly corresponds to TRBD1 (6 bases). V lost 5 bases, J lost 10 bases, and 21 bases lay in between. This CDR3 region has 15 residues. CDR1 and CDR2 (germline): SGHAT, FQNNGV. This CDR3 is CASSTIQGLSGEQFF. The CDR3 nucleotides read TGTGCCAGCAGCACTATTCAGGGGTTGTCAGGAGAGCAGTTCTTC.

The chain has TRBV5-5 and TRBJ2-3; TRBD1 might be the D (6 bases). Germline loops: CDR1 SGHKS, CDR2 YYEKEE (reference sequence). CDR3 size: 15 residues. The V end was cut by 0 bases, the J end by 1 base, with 9 bases between. The chain's CDR3 is CASSLEPGGTDTQYF. CDR3 bases: TGTGCCAGCAGCTTGGAGCCAGGGGGCACAGATACGCAGTATTTT.

This clonotype was counted ten times or more. DNA for the CDR3: TGCAGTGCTTCGAAGGGGGCGAGGACTGAAGCTTTCTTT. Residues: CSASKGARTEAFF. The chain joins TRBV20-1 to TRBJ1-1; 7 nucleotides align to TRBD1. The germline V gene encodes CDR1 DFQATT and CDR2 SNEGSKA (reference sequence). The CDR3 sequence is 13 residues long. Unmatched junction bases numbered 8, after V lost 5 bases and J lost 5 bases.

To note about this clonotype: The germline gene is not matched at one end of the junction; a read error may be the cause. The chain combines TRBV5-4 with TRBJ2-1, with D unresolved. In germline, CDR1 is SGHNT, CDR2 YYREEE (reference sequence). The length of the CDR3 is 12 residues. In nucleotides, the CDR3 is TGTGTCAGCAGCCTGTGCTACAATGAGCAGTTCTTC. Amino acids: CVSSLCYNEQFF.

The rearrangement joins TRBV12-3 or TRBV12-4 to TRBJ2-7; 11 positions match TRBD2. The J segment lost 5 bases and the V segment lost 7 bases, leaving 19 bases of the junction unmatched. The CDR3 loop spans 18 amino acids. CDR3 coding DNA: TGTGCCAGCATCCCGGACAGAGTACTAGCGGGAGTGAAAAACGAGCAGTACTTC. It translates to CASIPDRVLAGVKNEQYF.

Regarding this clonotype: With a much larger clone just one base away, this may be a read error. This rearrangement joins TRBV6-5 to TRBJ2-3, with D unresolved. CDR1 and CDR2 from the germline V gene are MNHEY and SVGAGI. V lost 7 bases and J 4 bases, leaving 12 bases between the germline ends. The CDR3 contains 13 residues. CDR3 coding DNA: TGTGCCAGCAAGGGCGAGACCGCAGATACGCAGTATTTT. Translated, it gives CASKGETADTQYF.

Points on this clonotype: One end of the junction does not line up with germline, which may come from a read error. The chain joins TRBV4-1 to TRBJ2-2, with D possibly being TRBD2 (7 bases). The germline CDR1 and CDR2 sequences are MGHRA and YSYEKL. This CDR3 region has 17 residues. DNA of the CDR3: TGCGCCAGCAACCAAGATAGAGGGGGGGTGGGCACCGGGGAGCTGTTTTTT. Translation: CASNQDRGGVGTGELFF.

V gene TRBV7-2 combines with J gene TRBJ2-7; D gene ambiguous. The germline V and J ends were trimmed by 1 base and 3 bases, with 7 bases remaining between them. Germline loops: CDR1 SGHTA, CDR2 FQGNSA. This CDR3 spans 13 amino acids. This CDR3 is CASSLGSDYEQYV. The DNA for the CDR3 is TGTGCCAGCAGCTTAGGGTCCGACTACGAGCAGTACGTC.

Concerning this clonotype: A much larger clone sits a single nucleotide away, making a read error possible. It is likely a read error, because the conserved phenylalanine at the end of the CDR3 is missing. The DNA is omitted, as the CDR3 cannot be located on it reliably, and the CDR3 follows TCRdb's listing. This chain connects TRBV6-5 to TRBJ2-7; the listed D gene, TRBD1, was not tested against the DNA. 14 amino acids form the CDR3, both terminal residues included. The germline V gene encodes CDR1 MNHEY and CDR2 SVGAGI. The CDR3 sequence: CASRTPGTYINLYS.

Comments on this clonotype: At one end the junction does not follow the germline gene, possibly because of a read error. The V call is TRBV12-3 or TRBV12-4, the J call TRBJ1-2; D is unresolved. The CDR3 has 13 amino acids. CDR3 DNA sequence: TGTGTCAGCAGGCGGGATCTATGGGGTGGCTACACCTTC. Its protein is CVSRRDLWGGYTF.

With regard to this clonotype: One base away lies a much larger clone, so this may be a sequencing read error. The chain employs TRBV24-1 and TRBJ1-5, with D tentatively TRBD1 (5 bases). Germline CDR1 KGHDR, CDR2 SFDVKD. CDR3 length: 13 residues. CDR3 bases: TGTGCCACCAAGGGGCAGGACAATCAGTCCCAGCATTTT. The encoded protein is CATKGQDNQSQHF.

The V and J genes are TRBV10-3 and TRBJ2-7; 9 bases fit TRBD2. Trimming at V came to 10 bases and at J to 9 bases, leaving 16 bases not matched to a gene. From germline, CDR1 is ENHRY and CDR2 SYGVKD. The length of the CDR3 is 14 residues. The CDR3 protein is CATQPGLATGGQYF. The DNA for the CDR3 is TGTGCCACTCAACCGGGACTAGCTACGGGAGGGCAGTACTTC.

Worth noting for this clonotype: The CDR3 does not end in the conserved phenylalanine or tryptophan, so this is likely a read error. J is TRBJ2-7 and V is TRBV6-6; TRBD1 matches at 10 bases. Looked up from germline, CDR1 is MNHNY and CDR2 is SVGAGI (reference sequence). The CDR3 runs to 15 residues. Here the CDR3 reads CVSRPGQGKSYEQYL. The DNA for the CDR3 is TGTGTCAGCAGACCGGGACAGGGGAAATCTTACGAGCAGTACTTA.

The chain links TRBV28 to TRBJ1-2; D uncertain. The CDR3 length is 13 residues. Trimming shortened V by 3 bases and J by 3 bases, and 8 bases separated the two germline ends. Germline-derived CDR1 and CDR2 are MDHEN and SYDVKM. The CDR3: CASSFGVDYGYTF. The CDR3 coding sequence is TGTGCCAGCAGTTTCGGGGTAGACTATGGCTACACCTTC.

The genes are TRBV11-2 and TRBJ2-2; 12 nucleotides align to TRBD2. The CDR3 has 14 amino acids. Germline lookup yields CDR1 SGHAT and CDR2 FQNNGV. DNA of the CDR3: TGTGTCAGTAGACTAGCGGGAGCCGCCGGGGAGCTGTTTTTT. Encoded protein: CVSRLAGAAGELFF.

The rearrangement uses TRBV7-8 and TRBJ2-7; D is ambiguous. The CDR3 is 13 amino acids. Deletions cut 4 bases from V and 4 bases from J, with 11 bases between. The germline CDR1 and CDR2 sequences are SGHVS and FQNEAQ. The CDR3 sequence is CASSSSHLYEQYV. The CDR3 DNA is TGTGCCAGCAGCTCTTCACACCTTTACGAGCAGTACGTC.

About this clonotype itself: The germline gene is not matched at one end of the junction; a read error may be the cause. V is TRBV28 and J is TRBJ1-6; D gene ambiguous. The germline V gene has CDR1 MDHEN and CDR2 SYDVKM. CDR3 size: 14 residues. Here the CDR3 DNA reads TGTGCCAGCACCACGGTCCTCTATAATTCACCCCTCCGCTTT. Translation: CASTTVLYNSPLRF.

Worth noting for this clonotype: The germline gene is not matched at one end of the junction; a read error may be the cause. The V call is TRBV13, the J call TRBJ1-2; no clear D. Germline values: CDR1 PRHDT, CDR2 FYEKMQ (reference sequence). The CDR3 spans 12 residues. The DNA of the CDR3 is TGTGTCAGCGGCTTAGGGTACTATGGCTACATCTTC. Its protein is CVSGLGYYGYIF.

Regarding this clonotype: This clone may be a read error of a much larger clone one base away. The chain has TRBV6-5 and TRBJ2-5; 7 nucleotides line up with TRBD2. Looked up from germline, CDR1 is MNHEY and CDR2 is SVGAGI. V lost 6 bases and J lost 5; bases outside the gene matches: 3. The CDR3 is 12 amino acids. The CDR3 loop reads CASRTSFETQYF. The CDR3 DNA is TGTGCCAGCAGGACTAGCTTCGAGACCCAGTACTTC.

A few counts support this clonotype. This chain uses TRBV12-3 or TRBV12-4 with TRBJ2-5; 8 bases fit TRBD1. The CDR3 contains 14 residues. J lost 5 bases, V lost 7 bases, and 9 bases had no gene match. The CDR3 sequence: CASNWQGAGETQYF. In DNA form, the CDR3 reads TGTGCCAGCAATTGGCAGGGGGCAGGGGAGACCCAGTACTTC.

This clonotype was observed at least ten times. The V gene is TRBV6-1, the J gene TRBJ2-3; D gene unclear. CDR3 size: 15 residues. Looked up from germline, CDR1 is MNHNS and CDR2 is SASEGT. With 2 bases removed from V and 3 bases from J, the gap between germline ends came to 12 bases. The CDR3 DNA follows: TGTGCCAGCAGTGAAAGAGGTGTGAGGACAGATACGCAGTATTTT. Residues: CASSERGVRTDTQYF.

This clonotype was detected ten times or more. The V and J genes are TRBV12-3 or TRBV12-4 and TRBJ2-3; D is unclear. The CDR3 totals 12 residues. V was shortened by 3 bases and J by 2 bases, with 3 bases between the two germline ends. The CDR3 loop is CASSFFTDTQYF. CDR3 nucleotide sequence: TGTGCCAGCAGTTTCTTCACAGATACGCAGTATTTT.

As for this clonotype: This may come from a read error, since a much larger clone is one base off. In DNA, the CDR3 is TGTGCCAGCAGTTACTCGGCGGGAGTCCCGACCATCGGGGAGCTGTTTTTT. Its protein product is CASSYSAGVPTIGELFF. V is TRBV6-5 and J is TRBJ2-2; 7 nucleotides agree with TRBD2. CDR3 length: 17 amino acids. Germline V CDR1 and CDR2: MNHEY, SVGAGI. Trimming removed 0 bases from V and 7 bases from J; junction bases left unmatched: 11.

Regarding this clonotype: Its ends do not fully match the called genes, so a read error is possible. This rearrangement joins TRBV11-3 to TRBJ2-3; D not certain. The CDR3 has 12 amino acids. Germline CDR1 and CDR2: SGHNT and YENEEA. In DNA form, the CDR3 reads TGTGCCAGCAGCCTCGAGGCAGATACGCAATATTTT. Its translation: CASSLEADTQYF.